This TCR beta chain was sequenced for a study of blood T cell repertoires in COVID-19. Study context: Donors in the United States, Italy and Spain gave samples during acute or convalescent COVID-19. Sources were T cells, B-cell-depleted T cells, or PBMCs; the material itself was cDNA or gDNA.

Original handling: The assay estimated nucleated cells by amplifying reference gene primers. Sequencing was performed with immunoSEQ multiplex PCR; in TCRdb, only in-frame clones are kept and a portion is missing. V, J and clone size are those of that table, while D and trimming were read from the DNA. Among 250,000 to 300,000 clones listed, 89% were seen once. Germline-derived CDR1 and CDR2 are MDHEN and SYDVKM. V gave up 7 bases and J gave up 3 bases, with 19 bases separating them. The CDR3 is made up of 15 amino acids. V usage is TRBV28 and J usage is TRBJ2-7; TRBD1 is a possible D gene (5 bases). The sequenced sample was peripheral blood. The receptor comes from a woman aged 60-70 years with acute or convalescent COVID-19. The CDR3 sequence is CASTSRGRFVYEQYF. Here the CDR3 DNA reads TGTGCCAGCACCTCAAGGGGTCGCTTCGTCTACGAGCAGTACTTC.